This TCR beta chain was recorded in a study of beta chain features in type 1 diabetes. CDR1 is SGHRS, CDR2 YFSETQ, per germline. This CDR3 has 15 amino acids. V dropped 4 bases and J dropped 7 bases, with 18 bases sitting between them. Investigators reverse transcribed all isolated RNA, so they sequenced expressed TCRB transcripts. Produced via immunoSEQ multiplex PCR; TCRdb's table is partial and in-frame only. Among under 300,000 clones listed, around a quarter were seen once. This sequence originates from a man younger than 40 in good health. This chain uses TRBV5-1 with TRBJ2-1; perhaps TRBD1 as D (5 bases). The sequenced sample consisted of central memory CD4+ T cells from blood. CDR3 coding DNA: TGCGCCAGCAGCCCCCAGCCGTTCCAGGGTAATGAGCAGTTCTTC. Translation gives CASSPQPFQGNEQFF.